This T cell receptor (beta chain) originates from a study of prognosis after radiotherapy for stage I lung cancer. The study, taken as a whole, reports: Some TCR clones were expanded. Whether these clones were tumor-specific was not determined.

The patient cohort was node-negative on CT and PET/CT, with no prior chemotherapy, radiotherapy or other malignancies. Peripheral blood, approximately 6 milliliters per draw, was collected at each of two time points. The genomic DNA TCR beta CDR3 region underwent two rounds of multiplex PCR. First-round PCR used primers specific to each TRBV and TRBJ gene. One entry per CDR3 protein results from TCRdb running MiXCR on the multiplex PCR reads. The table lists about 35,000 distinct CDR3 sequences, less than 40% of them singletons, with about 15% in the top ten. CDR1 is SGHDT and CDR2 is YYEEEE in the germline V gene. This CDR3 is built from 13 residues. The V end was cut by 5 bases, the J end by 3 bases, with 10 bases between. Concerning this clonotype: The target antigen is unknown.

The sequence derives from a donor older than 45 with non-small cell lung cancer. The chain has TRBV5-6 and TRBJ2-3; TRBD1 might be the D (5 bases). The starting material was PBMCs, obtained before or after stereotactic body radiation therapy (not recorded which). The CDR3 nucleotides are TGTGCCAGCAGTCGGCAGGGAACAGATACGCAGTATTTT. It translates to CASSRQGTDTQYF.